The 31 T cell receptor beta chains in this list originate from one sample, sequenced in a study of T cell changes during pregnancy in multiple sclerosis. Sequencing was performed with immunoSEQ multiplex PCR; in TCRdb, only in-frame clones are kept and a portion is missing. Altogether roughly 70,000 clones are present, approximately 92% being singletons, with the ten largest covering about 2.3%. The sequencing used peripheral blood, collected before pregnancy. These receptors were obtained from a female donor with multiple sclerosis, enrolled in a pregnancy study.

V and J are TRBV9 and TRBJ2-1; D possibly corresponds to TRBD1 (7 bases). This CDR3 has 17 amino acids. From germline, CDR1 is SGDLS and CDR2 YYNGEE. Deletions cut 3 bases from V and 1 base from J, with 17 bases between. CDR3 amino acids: CASSAEAGGISYNEQFF. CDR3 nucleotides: TGTGCCAGCAGCGCCGAGGCAGGGGGGATATCCTACAATGAGCAGTTCTTC.

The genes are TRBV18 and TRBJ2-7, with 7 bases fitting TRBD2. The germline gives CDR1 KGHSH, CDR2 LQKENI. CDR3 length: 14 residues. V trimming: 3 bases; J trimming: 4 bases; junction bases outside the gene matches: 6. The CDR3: CASSPLPGLYEQYF. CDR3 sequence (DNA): TGTGCCAGCTCACCGTTGCCGGGACTATACGAGCAGTACTTC.

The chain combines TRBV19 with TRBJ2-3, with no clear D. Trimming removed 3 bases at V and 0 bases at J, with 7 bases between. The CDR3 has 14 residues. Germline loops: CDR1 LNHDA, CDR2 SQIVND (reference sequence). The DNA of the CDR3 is TGTGCCAGTAGTATTCTCCTTAGCACAGATACGCAGTATTTT. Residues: CASSILLSTDTQYF. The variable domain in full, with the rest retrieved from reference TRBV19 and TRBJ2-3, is DGGITQSPKYLFRKEGQNVTLSCEQNLNHDAMYWYRQDPGQGLRLIYYSQIVNDFQKGDIAEGYSVSREKKESFPLTVTSAQKNPTAFYLCASSILLSTDTQYFGPGTRLTVL.

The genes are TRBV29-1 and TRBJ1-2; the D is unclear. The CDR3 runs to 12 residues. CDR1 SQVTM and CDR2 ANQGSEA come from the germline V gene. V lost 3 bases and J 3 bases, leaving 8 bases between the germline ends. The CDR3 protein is CSVDRGYYGYTF. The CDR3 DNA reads TGCAGCGTTGATCGGGGATACTATGGCTACACCTTC.

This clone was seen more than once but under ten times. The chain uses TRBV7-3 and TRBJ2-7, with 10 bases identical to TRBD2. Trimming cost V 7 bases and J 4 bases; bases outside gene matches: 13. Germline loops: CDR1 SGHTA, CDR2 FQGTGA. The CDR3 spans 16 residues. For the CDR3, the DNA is TGTGCCAGCAATTTTCCAGCGGGAGGGCCAGGGTACGAGCAGTACTTC. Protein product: CASNFPAGGPGYEQYF.

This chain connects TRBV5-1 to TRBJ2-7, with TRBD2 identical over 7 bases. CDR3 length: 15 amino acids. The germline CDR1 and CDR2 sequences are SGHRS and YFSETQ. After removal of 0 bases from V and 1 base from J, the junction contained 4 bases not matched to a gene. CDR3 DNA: TGCGCCAGCAGCTTGGTGGCGGGAGCGTCCTACGAGCAGTACTTC. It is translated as CASSLVAGASYEQYF.

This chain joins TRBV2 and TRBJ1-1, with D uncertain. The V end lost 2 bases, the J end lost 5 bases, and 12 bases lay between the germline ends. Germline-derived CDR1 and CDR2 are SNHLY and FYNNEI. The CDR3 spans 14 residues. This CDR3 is CASSETTSLTEAFF. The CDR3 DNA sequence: TGTGCCAGCAGTGAAACTACCTCCCTAACTGAAGCTTTCTTT.

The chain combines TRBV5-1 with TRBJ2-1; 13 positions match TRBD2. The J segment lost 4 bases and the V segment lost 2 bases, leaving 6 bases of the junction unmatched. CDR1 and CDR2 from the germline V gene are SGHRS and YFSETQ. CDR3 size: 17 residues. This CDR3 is CASSFRTSGSSYNEQFF. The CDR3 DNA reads TGCGCCAGCAGCTTCCGGACTAGCGGGAGCTCTTACAATGAGCAGTTCTTC.

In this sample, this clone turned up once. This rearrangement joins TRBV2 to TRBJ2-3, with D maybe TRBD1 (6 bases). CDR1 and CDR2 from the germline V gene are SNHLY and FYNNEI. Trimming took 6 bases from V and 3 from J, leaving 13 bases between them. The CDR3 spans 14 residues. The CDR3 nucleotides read TGTGCCAGCAGCAGGGGAGTGAGGACAGATACGCAGTATTTT. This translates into CASSRGVRTDTQYF.

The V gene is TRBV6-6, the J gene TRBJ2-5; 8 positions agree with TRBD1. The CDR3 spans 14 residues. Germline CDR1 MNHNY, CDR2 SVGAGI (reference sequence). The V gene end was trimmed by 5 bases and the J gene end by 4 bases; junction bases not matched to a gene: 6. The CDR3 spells CASSTGQGGETQYF. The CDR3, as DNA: TGTGCCAGCAGTACCGGACAGGGCGGAGAGACCCAGTACTTC.

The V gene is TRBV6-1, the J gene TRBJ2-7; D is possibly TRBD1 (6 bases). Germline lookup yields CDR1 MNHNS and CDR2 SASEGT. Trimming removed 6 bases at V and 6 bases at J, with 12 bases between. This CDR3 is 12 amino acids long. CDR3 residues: CASRETGSEQYF. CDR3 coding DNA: TGTGCCAGCAGGGAGACAGGTTCCGAGCAGTACTTC.

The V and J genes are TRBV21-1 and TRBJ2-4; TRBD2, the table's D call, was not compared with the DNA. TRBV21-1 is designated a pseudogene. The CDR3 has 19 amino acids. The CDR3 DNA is TGTGCCAGCAGCCTGCGGAGACTTCCGGGTCCTATTTCCAAAAACATTCAGTACTTC. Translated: CASSLRRLPGPISKNIQYF.

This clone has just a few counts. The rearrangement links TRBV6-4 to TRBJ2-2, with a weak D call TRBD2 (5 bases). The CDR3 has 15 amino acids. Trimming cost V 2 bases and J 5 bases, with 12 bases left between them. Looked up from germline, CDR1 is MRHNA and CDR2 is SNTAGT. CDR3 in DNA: TGTGCCAGCAGTGACGGGGAGACCGGGACCGGGGAGCTGTTTTTT. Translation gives CASSDGETGTGELFF.

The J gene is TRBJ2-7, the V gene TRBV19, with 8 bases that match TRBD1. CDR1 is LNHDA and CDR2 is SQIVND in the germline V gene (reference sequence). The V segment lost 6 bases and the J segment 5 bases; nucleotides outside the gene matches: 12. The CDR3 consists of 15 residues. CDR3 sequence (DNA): TGTGCCAGTAGCGCCGGACAGGGCGGATTCCACGAGCAGTACTTC. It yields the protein CASSAGQGGFHEQYF.

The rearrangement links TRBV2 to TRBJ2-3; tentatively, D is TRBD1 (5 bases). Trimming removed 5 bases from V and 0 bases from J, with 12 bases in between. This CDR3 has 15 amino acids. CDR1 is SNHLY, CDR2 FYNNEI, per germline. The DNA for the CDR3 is TGTGCCAGCAGTAACAGGTTTACTAGCACAGATACGCAGTATTTT. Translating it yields CASSNRFTSTDTQYF.

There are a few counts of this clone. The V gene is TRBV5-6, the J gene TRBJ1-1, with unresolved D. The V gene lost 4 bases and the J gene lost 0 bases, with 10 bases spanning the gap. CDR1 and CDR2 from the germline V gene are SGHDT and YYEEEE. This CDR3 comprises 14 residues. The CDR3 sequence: CASSPSGMNTEAFF. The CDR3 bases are TGTGCCAGCAGCCCTTCGGGAATGAACACTGAAGCTTTCTTT. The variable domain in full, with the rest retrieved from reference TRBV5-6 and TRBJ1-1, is DAGVTQSPTHLIKTRGQQVTLRCSPKSGHDTVSWYQQALGQGPQFIFQYYEEEERQRGNFPDRFSGHQFPNYSSELNVNALLLGDSALYLCASSPSGMNTEAFFGQGTRLTVV.

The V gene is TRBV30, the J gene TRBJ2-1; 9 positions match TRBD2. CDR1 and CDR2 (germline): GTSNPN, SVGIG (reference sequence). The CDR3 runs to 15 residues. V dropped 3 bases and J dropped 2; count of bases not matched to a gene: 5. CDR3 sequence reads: CAWRVAGVPYNEQFF. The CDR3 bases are TGTGCCTGGAGGGTAGCGGGAGTACCCTACAATGAGCAGTTCTTC.

The CDR3 loop reads CASSVTGGNTEAFF. The CDR3 bases are TGTGCCAGCAGTGTTACAGGGGGGAACACTGAAGCTTTCTTT. This sequence joins TRBV6-1 and TRBJ1-1; 8 bases are shared with TRBD1. The CDR3 runs 14 residues. V lost 4 bases, J lost 1 base, and 2 bases stayed unmatched. CDR1 is MNHNS and CDR2 is SASEGT in the germline V gene.

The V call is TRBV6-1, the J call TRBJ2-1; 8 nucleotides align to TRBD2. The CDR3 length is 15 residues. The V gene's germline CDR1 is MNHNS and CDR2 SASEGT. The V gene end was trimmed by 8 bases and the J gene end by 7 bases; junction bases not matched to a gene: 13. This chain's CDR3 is CASSSMGSGMNEQFF. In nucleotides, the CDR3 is TGTGCCAGCTCAAGCATGGGTAGCGGGATGAATGAGCAGTTCTTC.

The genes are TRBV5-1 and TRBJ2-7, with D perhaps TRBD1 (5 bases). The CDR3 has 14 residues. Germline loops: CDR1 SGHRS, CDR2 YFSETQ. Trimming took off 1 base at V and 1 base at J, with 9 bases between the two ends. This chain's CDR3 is CASSLSAGSYEQYF. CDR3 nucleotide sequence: TGCGCCAGCAGCTTGTCGGCAGGGTCCTACGAGCAGTACTTC.

The CDR3: CASSVGPSGLYEQYF. The DNA for the CDR3 is TGTGCCAGCAGCGTAGGTCCTAGCGGGCTTTACGAGCAGTACTTC. V is TRBV9 and J is TRBJ2-7, with 8 nucleotides matching TRBD2. V was pared by 0 bases and J by 4 bases, with 6 bases of the junction left unmatched. The CDR3 is 15 amino acids. Germline V CDR1 and CDR2: SGDLS, YYNGEE.

The CDR3 reads CASGLGGMGYTF. CDR3 sequence (DNA): TGTGCTAGTGGTTTGGGCGGAATGGGCTACACCTTC. The chain has TRBV12-5 and TRBJ1-2; D unresolved. The CDR3 runs 12 residues. V lost 1 base, J lost 8 bases, and 8 bases lay in between. CDR1 and CDR2 (germline): LGHNT, FRNRAP.

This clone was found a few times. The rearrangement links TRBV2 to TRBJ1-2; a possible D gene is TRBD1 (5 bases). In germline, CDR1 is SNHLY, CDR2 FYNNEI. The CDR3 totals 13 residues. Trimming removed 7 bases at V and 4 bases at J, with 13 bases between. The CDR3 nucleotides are TGTGCCAGCACAGGGCTAAGCTTCTATGGCTACACCTTC. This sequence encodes CASTGLSFYGYTF.

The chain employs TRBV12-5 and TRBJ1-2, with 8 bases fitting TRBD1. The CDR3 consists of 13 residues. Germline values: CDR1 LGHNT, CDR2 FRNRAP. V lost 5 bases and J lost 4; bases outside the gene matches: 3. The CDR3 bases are TGTGCTAGTGGTGCCGGGACAGGCTATGGCTACACCTTC. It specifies CASGAGTGYGYTF.

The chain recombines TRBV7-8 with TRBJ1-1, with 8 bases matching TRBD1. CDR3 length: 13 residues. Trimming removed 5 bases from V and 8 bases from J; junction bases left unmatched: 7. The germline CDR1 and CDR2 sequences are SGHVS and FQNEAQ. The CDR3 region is CASSRTGRFEAFF. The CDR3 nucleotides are TGTGCCAGCAGCAGGACAGGGAGGTTCGAAGCTTTCTTT.

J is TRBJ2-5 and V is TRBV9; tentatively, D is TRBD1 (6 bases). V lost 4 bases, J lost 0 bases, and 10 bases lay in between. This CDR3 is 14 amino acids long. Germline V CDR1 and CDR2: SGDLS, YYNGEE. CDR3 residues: CASSSWTDQETQYF. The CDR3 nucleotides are TGTGCCAGCAGCTCCTGGACAGACCAAGAGACCCAGTACTTC.

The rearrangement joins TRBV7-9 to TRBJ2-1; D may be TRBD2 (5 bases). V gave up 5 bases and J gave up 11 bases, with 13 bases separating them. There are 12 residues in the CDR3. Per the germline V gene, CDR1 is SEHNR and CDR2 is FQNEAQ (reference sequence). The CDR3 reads CASSLEDGKQFF. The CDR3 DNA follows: TGTGCCAGCAGCCTGGAGGACGGTAAGCAGTTCTTC.

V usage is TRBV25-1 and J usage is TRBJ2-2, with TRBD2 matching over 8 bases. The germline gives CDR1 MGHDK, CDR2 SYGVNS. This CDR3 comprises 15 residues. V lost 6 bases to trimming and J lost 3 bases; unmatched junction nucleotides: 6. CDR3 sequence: CASSALLADTGELFF. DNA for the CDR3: TGTGCCAGCAGCGCGTTACTAGCGGACACCGGGGAGCTGTTTTTT.

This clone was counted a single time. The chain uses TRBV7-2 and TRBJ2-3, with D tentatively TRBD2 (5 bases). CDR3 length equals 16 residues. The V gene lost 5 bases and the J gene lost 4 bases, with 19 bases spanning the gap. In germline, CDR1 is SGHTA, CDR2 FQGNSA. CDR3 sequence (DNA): TGTGCCAGCAGCCGCCCGGGCCCCGAGGGTGCAGATACGCAGTATTTT. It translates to CASSRPGPEGADTQYF.

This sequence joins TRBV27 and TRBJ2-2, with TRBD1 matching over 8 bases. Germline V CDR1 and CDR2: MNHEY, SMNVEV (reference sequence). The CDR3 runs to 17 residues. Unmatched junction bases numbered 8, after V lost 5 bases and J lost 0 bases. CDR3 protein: CASSPTGVVANTGELFF. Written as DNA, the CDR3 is TGTGCCAGCAGTCCGACAGGGGTCGTCGCGAACACCGGGGAGCTGTTTTTT.

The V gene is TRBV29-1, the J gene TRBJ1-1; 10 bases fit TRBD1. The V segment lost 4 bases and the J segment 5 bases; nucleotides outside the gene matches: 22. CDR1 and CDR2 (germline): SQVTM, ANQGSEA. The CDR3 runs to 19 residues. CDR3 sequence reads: CSVVNLGRTGGGRSTEAFF. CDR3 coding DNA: TGCAGCGTTGTTAATCTTGGCCGGACAGGGGGTGGTCGGAGTACTGAAGCTTTCTTT.